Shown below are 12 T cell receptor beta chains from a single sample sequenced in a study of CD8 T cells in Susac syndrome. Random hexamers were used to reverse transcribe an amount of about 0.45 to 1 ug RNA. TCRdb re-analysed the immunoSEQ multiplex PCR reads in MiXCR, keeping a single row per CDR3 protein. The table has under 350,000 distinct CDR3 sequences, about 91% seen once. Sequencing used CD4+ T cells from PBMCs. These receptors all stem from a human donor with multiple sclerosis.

In DNA form, the CDR3 reads TGTGCCAGCAGTCCCTCCTGGAGCTCCTACAATGAGCAGTTCTTC. Translating gives CASSPSWSSYNEQFF. The gene calls are TRBV6-1 and TRBJ2-1; no definite D call. The CDR3 is 15 residues long. V was trimmed by 5 bases and J by 0 bases, leaving 11 bases between them. Germline loops: CDR1 MNHNS, CDR2 SASEGT.

CDR3 sequence: CASSFSQGAPNYGYTF. The CDR3 coding sequence is TGTGCCAGCAGCTTCTCCCAGGGGGCGCCTAACTATGGCTACACCTTC. The genes are TRBV13 and TRBJ1-2; 8 bases align to TRBD1. The CDR3 length is 16 residues. V shed 3 bases and J 0 bases; nucleotides not matched to a gene: 6. CDR1 and CDR2 (germline): PRHDT, FYEKMQ (reference sequence).

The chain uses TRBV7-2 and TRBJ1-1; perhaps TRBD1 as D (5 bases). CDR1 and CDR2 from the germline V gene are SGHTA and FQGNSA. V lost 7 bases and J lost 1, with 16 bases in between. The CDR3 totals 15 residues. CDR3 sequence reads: CASTLVPGTNTEAFF. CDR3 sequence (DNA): TGTGCCAGCACCCTAGTACCAGGGACGAACACTGAAGCTTTCTTT.

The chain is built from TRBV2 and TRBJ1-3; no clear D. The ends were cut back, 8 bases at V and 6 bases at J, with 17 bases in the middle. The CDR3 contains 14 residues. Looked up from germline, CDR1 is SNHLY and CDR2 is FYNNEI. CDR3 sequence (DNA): TGTGCCAGCCGAAATCCTTTAAGGGAAAACACCATATATTTT. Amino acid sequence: CASRNPLRENTIYF.

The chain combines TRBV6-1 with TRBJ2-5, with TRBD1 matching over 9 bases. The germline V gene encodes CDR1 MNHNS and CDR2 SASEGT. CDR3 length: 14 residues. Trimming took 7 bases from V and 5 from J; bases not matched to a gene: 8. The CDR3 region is CASTSTGGAETQYF. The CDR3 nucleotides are TGTGCCAGCACCTCGACAGGGGGTGCGGAGACCCAGTACTTC.

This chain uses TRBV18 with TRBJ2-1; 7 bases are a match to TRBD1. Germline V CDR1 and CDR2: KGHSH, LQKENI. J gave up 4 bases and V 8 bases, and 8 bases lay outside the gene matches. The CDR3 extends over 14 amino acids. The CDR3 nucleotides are TGTGCCAGCCTACTCGGGACAGATTACAATGAGCAGTTCTTC. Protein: CASLLGTDYNEQFF.

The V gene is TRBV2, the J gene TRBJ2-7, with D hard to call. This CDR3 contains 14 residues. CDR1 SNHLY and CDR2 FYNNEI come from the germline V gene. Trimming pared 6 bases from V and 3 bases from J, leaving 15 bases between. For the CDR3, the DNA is TGTGCCAGCAGATCACAGTCCCACAACTACGAGCAGTACTTC. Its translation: CASRSQSHNYEQYF.

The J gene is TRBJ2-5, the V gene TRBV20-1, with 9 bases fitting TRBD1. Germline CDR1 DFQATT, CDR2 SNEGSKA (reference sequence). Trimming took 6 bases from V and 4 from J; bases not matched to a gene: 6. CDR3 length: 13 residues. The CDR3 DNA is TGCAGTGCCAACAGGGGGCTCGGAGAGACCCAGTACTTC. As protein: CSANRGLGETQYF.

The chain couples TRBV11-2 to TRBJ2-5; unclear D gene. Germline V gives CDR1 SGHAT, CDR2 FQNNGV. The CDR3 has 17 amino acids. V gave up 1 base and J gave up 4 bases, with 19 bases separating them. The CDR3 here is CASSLGYGGLWGETQYF. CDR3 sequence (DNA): TGTGCCAGCAGCTTAGGTTACGGTGGCCTATGGGGAGAGACCCAGTACTTC.

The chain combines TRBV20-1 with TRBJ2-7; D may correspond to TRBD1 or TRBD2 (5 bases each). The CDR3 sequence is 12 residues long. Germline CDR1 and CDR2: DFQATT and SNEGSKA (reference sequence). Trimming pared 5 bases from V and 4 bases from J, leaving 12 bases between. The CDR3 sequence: CSAPGPNYEQYF. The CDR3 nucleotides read TGCAGTGCTCCGGGACCGAATTACGAGCAGTACTTC.

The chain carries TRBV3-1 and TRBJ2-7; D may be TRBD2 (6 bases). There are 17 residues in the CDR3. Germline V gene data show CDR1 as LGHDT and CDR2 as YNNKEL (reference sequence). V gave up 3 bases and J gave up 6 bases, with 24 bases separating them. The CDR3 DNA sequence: TGTGCCAGCAGCCATCAAGTCATCGGGGGATCCGTCGGCGAGCAGTACTTC. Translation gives CASSHQVIGGSVGEQYF.

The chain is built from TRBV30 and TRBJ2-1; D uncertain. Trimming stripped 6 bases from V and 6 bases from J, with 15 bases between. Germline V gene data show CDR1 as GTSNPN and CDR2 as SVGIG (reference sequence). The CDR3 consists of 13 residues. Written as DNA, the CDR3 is TGTGCCTGCATGAACGTCTCCCCCAATGAGCAGTTCTTC. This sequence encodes CACMNVSPNEQFF.